This T cell receptor beta chain was captured by sequencing in a study of T cell changes during pregnancy in multiple sclerosis (dated by TCRdb to between 2018 and 2020). Regarding the complete study: The study examined how the T cell repertoire changed over the course of pregnancy in women with multiple sclerosis.

This clone was seen just once. The clone's antigen remains unknown. Base qualities are not at hand, and no much larger clone is one base apart. The receptor library was made with the immunoSEQ multiplex PCR assay. Held by TCRdb, this immuneACCESS table contains in-frame sequences only and omits some clones. Under half of the omission traces to an unresolved V gene where checked; the cause of the rest is unknown. This sample is represented by some 74,000 clones; 92% of them were singletons. The ten largest make up 3% to 4% of the sample. The source was peripheral blood, collected after pregnancy. The TCR sequence derives from a female donor in good health, enrolled as a control in a pregnancy study.

The nucleotide sequence is given as TGTGCCAGCAGCGTTGGGGACAGCTTTAATGAAAAACTGTTTTTT. Translated, it reads CASSVGDSFNEKLFF. The chain is encoded by TRBV9 joined to TRBJ1-4, with 7 bases in between that match TRBD1. Spanning cysteine to phenylalanine, the CDR3 consists of 15 amino acids. Only CDR3 DNA remains: 45 bases, in frame from the first base. The germline V gene gives CDR1 as SGDLS and CDR2 as YYNGEE. Here V drops 2 bases and J drops 4 bases, and the junction holds 5 bases not matched to any gene.